The 16 T cell receptor beta chains presented below share a single source sample, sequenced in a study of T-cell memory formation after mild COVID-19. TCRdb ran MiXCR on the 5' RACE reads and lists one entry per CDR3 protein. Among approximately 580,000 distinct CDR3 sequences listed, roughly 20% were seen once. The sequencing input was PBMCs or a T cell subset sorted from them (not recorded which). The source is an adult woman who had mild COVID-19 (a few samples of this study predate the infection). Cell type and time point are not known.

The chain recombines TRBV5-6 with TRBJ1-1; D remains ambiguous. V was pared by 4 bases and J by 10 bases, with 17 bases between. The CDR3 runs to 13 residues. Germline assignment: CDR1 SGHDT and CDR2 YYEEEE. CDR3: CASSRNGRDSAFF. The CDR3 nucleotides are TGTGCCAGCAGCCGGAACGGTCGGGATTCAGCTTTCTTT.

The rearrangement joins TRBV5-1 to TRBJ2-1, with 7 bases aligning to TRBD2. Germline lookup yields CDR1 SGHRS and CDR2 YFSETQ. Trimming removed 4 bases from V and 0 bases from J; junction bases left unmatched: 7. CDR3 length: 16 residues. Here the CDR3 reads CASSPGLESSYNEQFF. The CDR3 DNA sequence: TGCGCCAGCAGCCCCGGACTAGAAAGCTCCTACAATGAGCAGTTCTTC.

In its sample, this clonotype was seen a few times. The CDR3 sequence: CARWDTLSSYEQYF. Here the CDR3 DNA reads TGCGCCAGATGGGACACGCTAAGCTCCTACGAGCAGTACTTC. J is TRBJ2-7 and V is TRBV10-1; tentative D call: TRBD1 (6 bases). CDR1 is WNHNN and CDR2 is SYGVQD in the germline V gene (reference sequence). The V gene lost 9 bases and the J gene lost 0 bases, with 15 bases spanning the gap. This CDR3 has 14 residues.

This clonotype has only a few counts. The V and J genes are TRBV6-5 and TRBJ2-5, with TRBD1 matching over 8 bases. This CDR3 has 14 amino acids. Trimming at V came to 2 bases and at J to 4 bases, leaving 3 bases not matched to a gene. Germline V lookup: CDR1 MNHEY, CDR2 SVGAGI. The CDR3 nucleotides read TGTGCCAGCAGTTACGGACAGGGTGGAGAGACCCAGTACTTC. Translated, it gives CASSYGQGGETQYF.

This chain connects TRBV24-1 to TRBJ2-3; D might be TRBD1 or TRBD2, each matching 6 bases. The V gene's germline CDR1 is KGHDR and CDR2 SFDVKD. V gave up 2 bases and J gave up 4 bases, with 18 bases separating them. The CDR3 has 17 residues. CDR3 residues: CATSDSLTRDIADTQYF. CDR3 coding DNA: TGTGCCACCAGTGATTCCCTGACTAGGGACATAGCAGATACGCAGTATTTT.

This clonotype was counted ten times or more. The V and J genes are TRBV24-1 and TRBJ2-1, with no clear D. V was pared by 3 bases and J by 3 bases, with 5 bases between. The length of the CDR3 is 13 residues. Germline assignment: CDR1 KGHDR and CDR2 SFDVKD. The CDR3 reads CATSDRLYNEQFF. CDR3 in DNA: TGTGCCACCAGTGATCGTCTCTACAATGAGCAGTTCTTC.

The chain carries TRBV12-3 or TRBV12-4 and TRBJ2-2; D perhaps matches TRBD1 (6 bases). Trimming took off 3 bases at V and 7 bases at J, with 12 bases between the two ends. This CDR3 is 14 amino acids long. Here the CDR3 reads CASSLAGDVGELFF. In DNA, the CDR3 is TGTGCCAGCAGTTTGGCAGGGGATGTCGGGGAGCTGTTTTTT.

The chain links TRBV25-1 to TRBJ2-2; 8 nucleotides match TRBD1. Germline V gives CDR1 MGHDK, CDR2 SYGVNS. The CDR3 totals 15 residues. Trimming took 3 bases from V and 3 from J; bases not matched to a gene: 3. Written as DNA, the CDR3 is TGTGCCAGCAGTGATCAGGGGGCGTACACCGGGGAGCTGTTTTTT. Translating gives CASSDQGAYTGELFF.

The genes are TRBV4-2 and TRBJ2-7, with TRBD2 identical over 8 bases. Germline-derived CDR1 and CDR2 are LGHNA and YNFKEQ. CDR3 length: 16 residues. V dropped 0 bases and J dropped 3; count of bases not matched to a gene: 7. The CDR3 loop is CASSQESLAVVYEQYF. Written as DNA, the CDR3 is TGTGCCAGCAGCCAAGAATCACTAGCGGTCGTCTACGAGCAGTACTTC.

In this sample, this clonotype turned up a few times. CDR3 bases: TGTGCCAGCAGCCCCAGGGGGCAAGTCACCGGGGAGCTGTTTTTT. Its protein product is CASSPRGQVTGELFF. The rearrangement uses TRBV7-8 and TRBJ2-2, with 8 bases lining up with TRBD1. CDR3 length equals 15 residues. CDR1 is SGHVS, CDR2 FQNEAQ, per germline. With 5 bases clipped from V and 4 bases from J, the junction kept 6 bases outside the gene matches. The whole variable domain, remainder taken from reference TRBV7-8 and TRBJ2-2, is GAGVSQSPRYKVAKRGQDVALRCDPISGHVSLFWYQQALGQGPEFLTYFQNEAQLDKSGLPSDRFFAERPEGSVSTLKIQRTQQEDSAVYLCASSPRGQVTGELFFGEGSRLTVL.

J is TRBJ2-1 and V is TRBV18, with TRBD2 matching over 11 bases. Germline CDR1 and CDR2: KGHSH and LQKENI. This CDR3 has 14 residues. After removal of 3 bases from V and 8 bases from J, the junction contained 3 bases not matched to a gene. The CDR3 sequence is CASSPGLAEDEQFF. The CDR3 region has the DNA TGTGCCAGCTCACCGGGACTAGCGGAGGATGAGCAGTTCTTC.

The gene calls are TRBV5-1 and TRBJ1-1, with unresolved D. Trimming removed 0 bases at V and 6 bases at J, with 12 bases between. CDR3 size: 14 residues. Germline values: CDR1 SGHRS, CDR2 YFSETQ. DNA of the CDR3: TGCGCCAGCAGCTTGGCAGACCCCGCCTCTGAAGCTTTCTTT. Encoded protein: CASSLADPASEAFF. Full variable domain (rest looked up from reference TRBV5-1 and TRBJ1-1): KAGVTQTPRYLIKTRGQQVTLSCSPISGHRSVSWYQQTPGQGLQFLFEYFSETQRNKGNFPGRFSGRQFSNSRSEMNVSTLELGDSALYLCASSLADPASEAFFGQGTRLTVV.

The CDR3 protein is CASSESDWTSGLYNEQFF. DNA of the CDR3: TGTGCCAGCAGTGAATCAGATTGGACTAGCGGGCTGTACAATGAGCAGTTCTTC. This chain uses TRBV25-1 with TRBJ2-1; 11 bases agree with TRBD2. The CDR3 sequence is 18 residues long. The V segment lost 1 base and the J segment 4 bases; nucleotides outside the gene matches: 9. Germline CDR1 and CDR2: MGHDK and SYGVNS.

The V call is TRBV2, the J call TRBJ2-2; TRBD1 aligns across 8 bases. In germline, CDR1 is SNHLY, CDR2 FYNNEI. The CDR3 covers 15 residues. V shed 3 bases, J shed 0 bases, and the junction held 0 bases outside the gene matches. The CDR3 nucleotides read TGTGCCAGCAGTGACAGGGGGCCGAACACCGGGGAGCTGTTTTTT. Residues: CASSDRGPNTGELFF.

This clonotype was seen a handful of times. This chain's CDR3 is CASSFFTGEETQYF. CDR3 in DNA: TGCGCCAGCAGCTTCTTCACAGGGGAAGAGACCCAGTACTTC. The chain carries TRBV5-1 and TRBJ2-5; 7 positions agree with TRBD1. The ends lost 2 bases at V and 3 bases at J; junction bases unmatched: 4. This CDR3 has 14 residues. The V gene's germline CDR1 is SGHRS and CDR2 YFSETQ.

The rearrangement uses TRBV19 and TRBJ2-7; 9 positions match TRBD2. The J segment lost 2 bases and the V segment lost 3 bases, leaving 8 bases of the junction unmatched. Per germline, CDR1 LNHDA and CDR2 SQIVND (reference sequence). CDR3 length: 16 amino acids. Here the CDR3 DNA reads TGTGCCAGTAGTATTGGAGCGGGAGGTAGAACCTACGAGCAGTACTTC. Residues: CASSIGAGGRTYEQYF.